The 21 T cell receptor beta chains in this list originate from one sample, sequenced in a study of blood T cell repertoires in COVID-19. Clones were read by immunoSEQ multiplex PCR, and TCRdb kept only the in-frame ones, dropping some. The sample holds about 210,000 clones; about 88% are singletons and the top ten take 1.5% to 2%. Sequencing was carried out using peripheral blood. The receptor set was obtained from a man aged 65 to 85 with acute or convalescent COVID-19.

In its sample, this clone was seen a few times. This rearrangement joins TRBV9 to TRBJ2-1; D call uncertain. This CDR3 is built from 13 residues. Germline V gene lookup returns CDR1 SGDLS and CDR2 YYNGEE. V was cut by 1 base and J by 4 bases, with 6 bases left in between. CDR3 nucleotide sequence: TGTGCCAGCAGCGTAACCTATTACAATGAGCAGTTCTTC. It yields the protein CASSVTYYNEQFF.

A few counts support this clone. This chain links TRBV19 with TRBJ2-5; 11 nucleotides align to TRBD2. V gave up 5 bases and J gave up 4 bases; unmatched junction bases: 9. Germline loops: CDR1 LNHDA, CDR2 SQIVND (reference sequence). The CDR3 contains 16 residues. Here the CDR3 reads CASSPSLAGGGETQYF. The CDR3 DNA reads as TGTGCCAGTAGTCCCTCCTTAGCGGGAGGGGGAGAGACCCAGTACTTC.

The genes are TRBV5-6 and TRBJ1-5, with TRBD1 matching over 7 bases. With 0 bases clipped from V and 6 bases from J, the junction kept 6 bases outside the gene matches. The CDR3 extends over 15 amino acids. Germline V gene data show CDR1 as SGHDT and CDR2 as YYEEEE. The CDR3 sequence: CASSLGQGLGQPQHF. For the CDR3, the DNA is TGTGCCAGCAGCTTGGGACAGGGTCTCGGTCAGCCCCAGCATTTT.

The chain recombines TRBV19 with TRBJ2-7, with D uncertain. Germline V gene data show CDR1 as LNHDA and CDR2 as SQIVND (reference sequence). The CDR3 extends over 14 amino acids. Between the trimmed V and J ends, which lost 5 bases and 1 base, there was a span of 12 bases. The CDR3 is CASSLSTASYEQYF. The DNA of the CDR3 is TGTGCCAGTAGTCTCTCTACAGCTTCCTACGAGCAGTACTTC.

The chain joins TRBV5-1 to TRBJ2-7; D unresolved. This CDR3 is built from 13 residues. Trimming took off 5 bases at V and 0 bases at J, with 9 bases between the two ends. Germline CDR1 and CDR2: SGHRS and YFSETQ. The CDR3 nucleotides read TGCGCCAGCAGGGCGGTTAGCTCCTACGAGCAGTACTTC. This codes for CASRAVSSYEQYF.

The chain couples TRBV18 to TRBJ2-3; no clear D gene. V was cut by 3 bases and J by 6 bases, with 16 bases left in between. This CDR3 has 15 amino acids. Germline V gene data show CDR1 as KGHSH and CDR2 as LQKENI. This chain's CDR3 is CASSPNRGRMDTQYF. As DNA, the CDR3 is TGTGCCAGCTCACCGAATCGCGGTCGGATGGATACGCAGTATTTT.

The count of this clone is one. J is TRBJ2-2 and V is TRBV6-1, with 7 bases aligning to TRBD2. The CDR3 consists of 16 residues. V dropped 2 bases and J dropped 4; count of bases not matched to a gene: 7. Looked up from germline, CDR1 is MNHNS and CDR2 is SASEGT. CDR3 region: CASSENAGVGTGELFF. The DNA for the CDR3 is TGTGCCAGCAGTGAAAATGCGGGAGTCGGCACCGGGGAGCTGTTTTTT.

The chain recombines TRBV3-1 (or the pseudogene TRBV3-2) with TRBJ1-3; maybe TRBD1 (5 bases). The CDR3 is 13 amino acids. CDR1 LGHDT and CDR2 YNNKEL come from the germline V gene (reference sequence). The V end lost 2 bases, the J end lost 3 bases, and 5 bases lay between the germline ends. CDR3 DNA: TGTGCCAGCAGCCAACAGGGTGGAAACACCATATATTTT. Its protein product is CASSQQGGNTIYF.

The gene calls are TRBV5-5 and TRBJ1-2; 8 bases line up with TRBD1. Trimming cost V 3 bases and J 4 bases; bases outside gene matches: 11. The CDR3 totals 16 residues. Germline V CDR1 and CDR2: SGHKS, YYEKEE (reference sequence). Written as DNA, the CDR3 is TGTGCCAGCAGCTCTGATCCGGGACAGGCAAGCTATGGCTACACCTTC. It codes for CASSSDPGQASYGYTF.

V is TRBV7-9 and J is TRBJ1-2; 12 positions match TRBD1. The J segment lost 3 bases and the V segment lost 5 bases, leaving 7 bases of the junction unmatched. CDR3 length: 16 residues. The germline V gene has CDR1 SEHNR and CDR2 FQNEAQ (reference sequence). In DNA form, the CDR3 reads TGTGCCAGCAGCCGGACGGGACAGGGGGCTGACTATGGCTACACCTTC. Amino acids: CASSRTGQGADYGYTF.

The genes are TRBV7-9 and TRBJ2-3, with 8 bases aligning to TRBD2. Germline-derived CDR1 and CDR2 are SEHNR and FQNEAQ (reference sequence). The ends lost 2 bases at V and 3 bases at J; junction bases unmatched: 10. This CDR3 has 17 residues. CDR3 sequence reads: CASSLIMRLAGTDTQYF. CDR3 bases: TGTGCCAGCAGCTTAATTATGAGGCTAGCGGGTACAGATACGCAGTATTTT.

V usage is TRBV5-1 and J usage is TRBJ1-2; a weak D match, TRBD1 (6 bases). Between the trimmed V and J ends, which lost 4 bases and 2 bases, there was a span of 15 bases. CDR1 SGHRS and CDR2 YFSETQ come from the germline V gene. This CDR3 spans 15 amino acids. The CDR3 here is CASSLETGANYGYTF. DNA for the CDR3: TGCGCCAGCAGCCTAGAGACAGGAGCCAACTATGGCTACACCTTC. Full variable domain (rest looked up from reference TRBV5-1 and TRBJ1-2): KAGVTQTPRYLIKTRGQQVTLSCSPISGHRSVSWYQQTPGQGLQFLFEYFSETQRNKGNFPGRFSGRQFSNSRSEMNVSTLELGDSALYLCASSLETGANYGYTFGSGTRLTVV.

This chain's CDR3 is CASSLLGNRADTQYF. DNA for the CDR3: TGCGCCAGCAGCTTGCTCGGGAACCGTGCAGATACGCAGTATTTT. V and J are TRBV5-1 and TRBJ2-3; a possible D gene is TRBD2 (5 bases). This CDR3 has 15 amino acids. The germline V gene has CDR1 SGHRS and CDR2 YFSETQ. V shed 1 base and J shed 4 bases, with 13 bases lying between them.

The chain uses TRBV28 and TRBJ1-5, with D possibly TRBD1 on 5 matching bases. Germline CDR1 is MDHEN and CDR2 is SYDVKM. The CDR3 runs to 14 residues. Trimming left V 6 bases short and J 5 bases short, with 14 bases between. The CDR3 is CASRRAGDHQPQHF. Written as DNA, the CDR3 is TGTGCCAGCAGGAGGGCGGGGGACCATCAGCCCCAGCATTTT.

The chain couples TRBV28 to TRBJ1-1, with D maybe TRBD1 (6 bases). V lost 7 bases and J 5 bases, leaving 20 bases between the germline ends. The CDR3 length is 15 residues. Germline V CDR1 and CDR2: MDHEN, SYDVKM. The chain's CDR3 is CASTSAGVQGTEAFF. For the CDR3, the DNA is TGTGCCAGCACTTCTGCGGGGGTACAGGGAACTGAAGCTTTCTTT.

This clone was seen more than once but under ten times. This chain uses TRBV5-4 with TRBJ2-3; 7 bases align to TRBD2. In germline, CDR1 is SGHNT, CDR2 YYREEE (reference sequence). The junction had 8 bases not matched to a gene; V was cut back by 4 bases and J by 0 bases. The CDR3 is made up of 16 amino acids. The CDR3 DNA reads as TGTGCCAGCAGCACCAAAGTGGGGGGGAGCACAGATACGCAGTATTTT. Its translation: CASSTKVGGSTDTQYF.

V is TRBV11-1 and J is TRBJ2-5; D ambiguous. V lost 5 bases, J lost 4 bases, and 14 bases lay in between. The length of the CDR3 is 14 residues. CDR1 and CDR2 from the germline V gene are SGHAT and FQDESV (reference sequence). The CDR3 spells CASSRLTSRETQYF. The CDR3 bases are TGTGCCAGCAGCCGACTCACATCTCGAGAGACCCAGTACTTC.

The genes are TRBV5-1 and TRBJ2-3, with 10 positions matching TRBD2. J lost 6 bases, V lost 4 bases, and 5 bases had no gene match. This CDR3 spans 14 amino acids. Looked up from germline, CDR1 is SGHRS and CDR2 is YFSETQ. The CDR3 loop is CASSQAGGDDTQYF. The CDR3 DNA follows: TGCGCCAGCAGCCAAGCGGGAGGGGATGATACGCAGTATTTT.

The J gene is TRBJ2-5, the V gene TRBV11-2, with TRBD1 matching 7 bases. Germline V gene lookup returns CDR1 SGHAT and CDR2 FQNNGV. V lost 2 bases to trimming and J lost 5 bases; unmatched junction nucleotides: 8. There are 15 residues in the CDR3. The CDR3 DNA reads as TGTGCCAGCAGCTTACAGGGGGAGTCTAAGGAGACCCAGTACTTC. Translating gives CASSLQGESKETQYF.

This CDR3 reads CASSEASGVGWSYNEQFF. CDR3 nucleotide sequence: TGTGCCAGCAGTGAGGCTAGCGGGGTAGGATGGTCCTACAATGAGCAGTTCTTC. The chain links TRBV25-1 to TRBJ2-1; 9 nucleotides align to TRBD2. This CDR3 has 18 amino acids. From germline, CDR1 is MGHDK and CDR2 SYGVNS. V trimming: 3 bases; J trimming: 1 base; junction bases outside the gene matches: 10.

Regarding this clone: An end of the junction does not agree with germline; a read error may underlie this. The V gene is TRBV24-1, the J gene TRBJ1-5, with TRBD1 matching over 9 bases. The germline gives CDR1 KGHDR, CDR2 SFDVKD. The CDR3 is made up of 15 amino acids. This CDR3 is CAISEAGQGDQPQHF. DNA of the CDR3: TGTGCCATCAGTGAGGCGGGACAGGGTGATCAGCCCCAGCATTTT.